This T cell receptor (beta chain) was captured by sequencing in a study of OX40 agonist ivuxolimab in advanced cancers. The germline V gene has CDR1 KGHSH and CDR2 LQKENI. The ends lost 3 bases at V and 4 bases at J; junction bases unmatched: 4. This CDR3 spans 14 amino acids. Here immunoSEQ multiplex PCR was the method, and the copy in TCRdb shows in-frame clones only, minus some. The repertoire holds approximately 56,000 clones, with approximately 78% as singletons. The chain joins TRBV18 to TRBJ1-2; 8 bases align to TRBD1. The sequencing used CD4+ or CD8+ T cells sorted from blood, collected in a trial of the OX40 agonist ivuxolimab. The receptor's source is an adult with an advanced solid tumor such as melanoma, head and neck, liver or kidney cancer. The CDR3 reads CASSPDRGSYGYTF. In nucleotides, the CDR3 is TGTGCCAGCTCACCTGACAGGGGAAGCTATGGCTACACCTTC.